The 16 T cell receptor beta chains below were found in one sample sequenced in a study of PD-1 blockade in classical Hodgkin lymphoma. Libraries were prepared by immunoSEQ multiplex PCR; TCRdb keeps only in-frame clonotypes and omits some of them. The profile shows roughly 140,000 clones, under 85% of them singletons. Each patient experienced a relapse that followed autologous stem cell transplantation, and brentuximab vedotin exposure varied. Sequencing used peripheral blood mononuclear cells (PBMCs), obtained before the second cycle of nivolumab. The receptors here all came from a human donor with classical Hodgkin lymphoma.

This clone was observed a handful of times. The chain joins TRBV25-1 to TRBJ1-6; 7 nucleotides agree with TRBD1. Trimming cost V 4 bases and J 9 bases; bases outside gene matches: 9. Germline assignment: CDR1 MGHDK and CDR2 SYGVNS. The CDR3 runs to 15 residues. The CDR3 loop reads CASSASTGRSSPLHF. The DNA of the CDR3 is TGTGCCAGCAGTGCCTCGACAGGGAGGTCTTCACCCCTCCACTTT.

The CDR3 sequence: CAISGVISSFTDTQYF. Here the CDR3 DNA reads TGTGCCATCAGTGGCGTTATCAGTTCGTTCACAGATACGCAGTATTTT. The chain employs TRBV10-3 and TRBJ2-3; D is undetermined. The CDR3 spans 16 residues. Trimming pared 4 bases from V and 2 bases from J, leaving 16 bases between. In germline, CDR1 is ENHRY, CDR2 SYGVKD.

On this clone itself: The same CDR3 is also encoded by other DNA sequences in this sample. The chain couples TRBV6-5 to TRBJ1-5; D unclear. V dropped 2 bases and J dropped 0 bases, with 5 bases sitting between them. Germline CDR1 and CDR2: MNHEY and SVGAGI. This CDR3 region has 14 residues. The CDR3 here is CASSYGGSNQPQHF. Written as DNA, the CDR3 is TGTGCCAGCAGTTACGGCGGTAGCAATCAGCCCCAGCATTTT.

This clone was found a few times. The chain combines TRBV7-3 with TRBJ2-7, with D perhaps matching TRBD2 (6 bases). This CDR3 spans 16 amino acids. Germline lookup yields CDR1 SGHTA and CDR2 FQGTGA. V was pared by 5 bases and J by 7 bases, with 24 bases between. The CDR3 DNA is TGTGCCAGCAGCCTGATCCCGGGACTCCCCCCGCAGGAGCAGTACTTC. It specifies CASSLIPGLPPQEQYF.

The rearrangement links TRBV4-2 to TRBJ2-3; 10 bases are a match to TRBD1. After removal of 1 base from V and 3 bases from J, the junction contained 7 bases not matched to a gene. CDR1 and CDR2 from the germline V gene are LGHNA and YNFKEQ. The CDR3 contains 17 residues. The CDR3, as DNA: TGTGCCAGCAGCCAAGGAAAGACAGGGGGCCCGACAGATACGCAGTATTTT. It translates to CASSQGKTGGPTDTQYF.

V is TRBV10-3 and J is TRBJ1-1; 8 nucleotides line up with TRBD1. CDR3 length: 13 residues. Germline CDR1 ENHRY, CDR2 SYGVKD. After removal of 6 bases from V and 0 bases from J, the junction contained 0 bases not matched to a gene. Here the CDR3 reads CAIRDRVNTEAFF. CDR3 sequence (DNA): TGTGCCATCAGGGACAGGGTGAACACTGAAGCTTTCTTT.

The genes are TRBV5-6 and TRBJ2-1; D might be TRBD1 (5 bases). Germline V gene sequence: CDR1 SGHDT, CDR2 YYEEEE. CDR3 length equals 11 residues. The V gene lost 3 bases and the J gene lost 9 bases, with 7 bases spanning the gap. Here the CDR3 DNA reads TGTGCCAGCAGCTATACAGGTGAGCAGTTCTTC. Amino acids: CASSYTGEQFF.

The chain recombines TRBV5-4 with TRBJ2-4; D possibly corresponds to TRBD1 (5 bases). This CDR3 region has 14 residues. The germline gives CDR1 SGHNT, CDR2 YYREEE (reference sequence). Trimming removed 9 bases at V and 5 bases at J, with 18 bases between. CDR3 bases: TGTGCCACCACCTTTTGGACACATCAAAACATTCAGTACTTC. This gives the protein CATTFWTHQNIQYF.

This clone has a handful of counts. The chain couples TRBV28 to TRBJ2-7; D remains ambiguous. V lost 7 bases, J lost 3 bases, and 16 bases lay in between. The germline V gene encodes CDR1 MDHEN and CDR2 SYDVKM. The CDR3 totals 14 residues. CDR3 residues: CASTQWNSFYEQYF. The CDR3 coding sequence is TGTGCCAGCACCCAATGGAACAGTTTCTACGAGCAGTACTTC. The full variable domain, rest sourced from reference TRBV28 and TRBJ2-7, is DVKVTQSSRYLVKRTGEKVFLECVQDMDHENMFWYRQDPGLGLRLIYFSYDVKMKEKGDIPEGYSVSREKKERFSLILESASTNQTSMYLCASTQWNSFYEQYFGPGTRLTVT.

The chain has TRBV5-1 and TRBJ1-1; D unclear. There are 16 residues in the CDR3. V was clipped by 4 bases and J by 1 base, with 17 bases between them. CDR1 SGHRS and CDR2 YFSETQ come from the germline V gene. CDR3 nucleotide sequence: TGCGCCAGCAGCCCTCGCAACGTCCACTCGAACACTGAAGCTTTCTTT. Amino acid sequence: CASSPRNVHSNTEAFF.

This chain uses TRBV2 with TRBJ2-7; D is ambiguous. Germline CDR1 SNHLY, CDR2 FYNNEI. Trimming took 1 base from V and 12 from J, leaving 19 bases between them. The CDR3 totals 14 residues. Here the CDR3 DNA reads TGTGCCAGCAGTGAAGATAGAAGGGCCGCCGGCAGGTACTTC. This gives the protein CASSEDRRAAGRYF.

The V and J genes are TRBV6-6 and TRBJ1-3, with unresolved D. CDR1 is MNHNY, CDR2 SVGAGI, per germline (reference sequence). The CDR3 has 13 residues. V dropped 6 bases and J dropped 0 bases, with 6 bases sitting between them. CDR3 DNA: TGTGCCAGCAGGGGGAGCTCTGGAAACACCATATATTTT. This translates into CASRGSSGNTIYF.

This sequence joins TRBV6-5 and TRBJ1-1; 7 bases line up with TRBD1. This CDR3 is built from 16 residues. Germline CDR1 MNHEY, CDR2 SVGAGI. J gave up 3 bases and V 0 bases, and 7 bases lay outside the gene matches. CDR3 amino acids: CASSYSPAGGYTEAFF. For the CDR3, the DNA is TGTGCCAGCAGTTACTCCCCCGCAGGGGGGTACACTGAAGCTTTCTTT.

This clone was seen a few times. This chain links TRBV18 with TRBJ2-7; a weak D match, TRBD1 (5 bases). Trimming stripped 6 bases from V and 1 base from J, with 13 bases between. Germline V gene sequence: CDR1 KGHSH, CDR2 LQKENI. This CDR3 is built from 14 residues. DNA for the CDR3: TGTGCCAGCTCTCCCGACAGTGGATCCTACGAGCAGTACTTC. It translates to CASSPDSGSYEQYF.

V gene TRBV4-2 combines with J gene TRBJ2-1, with 14 bases aligning to TRBD2. This CDR3 spans 18 amino acids. The junction had 10 bases not matched to a gene; V was cut back by 1 base and J by 8 bases. Germline V gene data show CDR1 as LGHNA and CDR2 as YNFKEQ. The CDR3 DNA reads as TGTGCCAGCAGCCAAGTGGGGACTAGCGGGAGATCCGCCTATGAGCAGTTCTTC. Translated: CASSQVGTSGRSAYEQFF.

V gene TRBV5-1 combines with J gene TRBJ2-5; D tentatively reads TRBD1 or TRBD2 (5 bases each). The CDR3 is 14 amino acids. V lost 0 bases to trimming and J lost 5 bases, with 11 bases between them. Germline-derived CDR1 and CDR2 are SGHRS and YFSETQ. DNA for the CDR3: TGCGCCAGCAGCTTGGCCCTGGGGGAGGAGACCCAGTACTTC. Translated: CASSLALGEETQYF.